The source of this T cell receptor beta chain is a study of T cell repertoires in cytomegalovirus infection. About the research overall: It can be stated that public TCR beta signatures indicated CMV infection as well as a matching HLA type. General study points: Cumulative frequency (of public TCR beta family members) identified carriers of CMV plus the relevant HLA. Clonotype analysis showed dominance of the ex vivo response by HLA-C-restricted CMV-specific TCR beta clonotypes.

This clonotype was observed a handful of times. Its antigen remains unidentified. TCRdb itself ran the reads through MiXCR, one entry per CDR3 protein. The repertoire holds about 890,000 distinct CDR3 sequences, with under 40% as singletons. Sequences were derived from cultured CD8+ T cells from PBMCs, sampled from culture after CMV antigen stimulation. The TCR was taken from a human donor in good health (CMV status not recorded). Some clones in this sample may be carry-over from other donors' samples.

CDR3 in amino acids: CSASTGDYQPQHF. The CDR3 bases are TGCAGTGCCTCGACAGGGGATTATCAGCCCCAGCATTTT. This chain connects TRBV20-1 to TRBJ1-5, with 8 bases fitting TRBD1. Germline CDR1 DFQATT, CDR2 SNEGSKA (reference sequence). J gave up 5 bases and V 6 bases, and 6 bases lay outside the gene matches. This CDR3 region has 13 residues.